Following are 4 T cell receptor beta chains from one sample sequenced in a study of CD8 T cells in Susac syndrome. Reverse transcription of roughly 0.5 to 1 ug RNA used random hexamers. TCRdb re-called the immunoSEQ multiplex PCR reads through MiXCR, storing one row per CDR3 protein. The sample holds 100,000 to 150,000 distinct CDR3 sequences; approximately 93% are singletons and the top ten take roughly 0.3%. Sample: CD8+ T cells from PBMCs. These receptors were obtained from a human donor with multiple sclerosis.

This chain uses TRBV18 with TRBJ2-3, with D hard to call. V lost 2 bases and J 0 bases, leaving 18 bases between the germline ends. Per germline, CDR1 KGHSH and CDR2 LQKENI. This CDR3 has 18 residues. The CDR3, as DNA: TGTGCCAGCTCACCAGCAGACCAATACTCTCCTAGCACAGATACGCAGTATTTT. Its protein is CASSPADQYSPSTDTQYF. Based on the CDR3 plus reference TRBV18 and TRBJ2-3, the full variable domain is NAGVMQNPRHLVRRRGQEARLRCSPMKGHSHVYWYRQLPEEGLKFMVYLQKENIIDESGMPKERFSAEFPKEGPSILRIQQVVRGDSAAYFCASSPADQYSPSTDTQYFGPGTRLTVL.

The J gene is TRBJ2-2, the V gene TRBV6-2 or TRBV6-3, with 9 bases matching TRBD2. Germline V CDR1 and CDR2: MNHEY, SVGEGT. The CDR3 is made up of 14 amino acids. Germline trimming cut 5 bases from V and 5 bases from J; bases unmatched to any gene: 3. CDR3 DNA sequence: TGTGCCAGCAGTGGTAGCGGGAGAACCGGGGAGCTGTTTTTT. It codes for CASSGSGRTGELFF.

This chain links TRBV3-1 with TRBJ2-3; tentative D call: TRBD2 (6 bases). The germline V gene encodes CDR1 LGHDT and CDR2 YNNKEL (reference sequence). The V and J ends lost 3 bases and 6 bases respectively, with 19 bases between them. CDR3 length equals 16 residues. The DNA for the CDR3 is TGTGCCAGCAGCCAGCACCGCGGGGTCTCTCAGGATACGCAGTATTTT. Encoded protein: CASSQHRGVSQDTQYF.

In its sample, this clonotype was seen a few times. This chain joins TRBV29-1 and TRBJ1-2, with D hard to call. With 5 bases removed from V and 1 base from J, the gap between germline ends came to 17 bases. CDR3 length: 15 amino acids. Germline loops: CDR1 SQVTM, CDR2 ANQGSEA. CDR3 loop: CSVSPGPTLNYGYTF. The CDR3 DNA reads TGCAGCGTTTCCCCAGGCCCGACACTTAACTATGGCTACACCTTC.